Listed here are 21 T cell receptor beta chains from one sample, sequenced in a study of metastatic and nonmetastatic thyroid tumors (dated by TCRdb to between 2020 and 2021). No treatment had been received by any patient before thyroid surgery. Libraries were prepared through PCR. The sequencer listed for this sample is Illumina HiSeq 4000. The public sequencing data were trimmed at Q25 with fastp and processed into clonotypes with MiXCR by TCRdb, which kept only in-frame beta chains. In this sample the table shows under 20,000 clones, around 30% of which occur a single time. Less than 25% of the sample goes to the ten largest clones. Sequences were obtained from tumor tissue. The source is a male donor with papillary thyroid cancer or a benign thyroid nodule (not recorded which). Some clones in this sample may be carry-over from other donors' samples.

This clone was seen ten or more times. The gene calls are TRBV9 and TRBJ1-6; D uncertain. Germline CDR1 and CDR2: SGDLS and YYNGEE. The CDR3 length is 14 residues. Trimming shortened V by 0 bases and J by 9 bases, and 10 bases separated the two germline ends. DNA for the CDR3: TGTGCCAGCAGCGTAGATACCGAGAGTTCACCCCTCCACTTT. It specifies CASSVDTESSPLHF.

Many counts were recorded for this clone. The V gene is TRBV4-2, the J gene TRBJ2-1; 12 bases agree with TRBD2. From germline, CDR1 is LGHNA and CDR2 YNFKEQ. There are 16 residues in the CDR3. Trimming removed 4 bases from V and 7 bases from J; junction bases left unmatched: 8. CDR3 coding DNA: TGTGCCAGCAGCCCGACCGGGACTAGCGGGCTTAATGAGCAGTTCTTC. Its protein is CASSPTGTSGLNEQFF.

This clone was counted only a few times. The chain links TRBV19 to TRBJ1-2; D not certain. V was trimmed by 5 bases and J by 6 bases, leaving 19 bases between them. The CDR3 has 15 amino acids. Germline CDR1 reads LNHDA; CDR2 reads SQIVND (reference sequence). The CDR3, as DNA: TGTGCCAGTAGTGACCAAGGCAGGAGAATCGATGGCTACACCTTC. Residues: CASSDQGRRIDGYTF.

The chain combines TRBV30 with TRBJ2-2; TRBD1 matches 7 bases. The CDR3 consists of 15 residues. Germline trimming cut 0 bases from V and 3 bases from J; bases unmatched to any gene: 4. Germline CDR1 is GTSNPN and CDR2 is SVGIG (reference sequence). The CDR3 DNA is TGTGCCTGGAGTGTACAGGGGAGCGACACCGGGGAGCTGTTTTTT. Residues: CAWSVQGSDTGELFF.

Of note for this clone: Relative to the germline gene, one junction end is altered; a read error may explain this. Other DNA sequences in this sample translate to the same CDR3. The V and J genes are TRBV6-1 and TRBJ1-5; the D gene is possibly TRBD1 (5 bases). This CDR3 contains 13 residues. Germline V gives CDR1 MNHNS, CDR2 SASEGT. This CDR3 reads CASLRASRQPQHF. The DNA of the CDR3 is TGTGCCAGCCTACGGGCAAGCAGACAGCCCCAGCATTTC.

V is TRBV20-1 and J is TRBJ2-7; D remains unclear. From germline, CDR1 is DFQATT and CDR2 SNEGSKA (reference sequence). V was shortened by 0 bases and J by 0 bases, with 12 bases between the two germline ends. This CDR3 contains 15 residues. The CDR3 is CSARDLIDTSYEQYF. The DNA for the CDR3 is TGCAGTGCTAGAGATCTAATAGACACCTCCTACGAGCAGTACTTC.

This clone came up many times. The chain has TRBV20-1 and TRBJ1-3; D is unresolved. The CDR3 has 16 amino acids. Trimming cost V 2 bases and J 0 bases, with 14 bases left between them. In germline, CDR1 is DFQATT, CDR2 SNEGSKA (reference sequence). The CDR3 DNA sequence: TGCAGTGCTAGAAATCCATCGGACGGCTCTGGAAACACCATATATTTT. Residues: CSARNPSDGSGNTIYF.

This clone occurred a few times. V gene TRBV28 combines with J gene TRBJ2-3; D not certain. Trimming stripped 7 bases from V and 4 bases from J, with 12 bases between. CDR1 and CDR2 from the germline V gene are MDHEN and SYDVKM. The CDR3 contains 13 residues. CDR3 coding DNA: TGTGCCAGCATGCCCCCGAGGTCAGATACGCAGTATTTT. It specifies CASMPPRSDTQYF. Supplemented by reference TRBV28 and TRBJ2-3, the full variable domain reads DVKVTQSSRYLVKRTGEKVFLECVQDMDHENMFWYRQDPGLGLRLIYFSYDVKMKEKGDIPEGYSVSREKKERFSLILESASTNQTSMYLCASMPPRSDTQYFGPGTRLTVL.

This clone was counted at least ten times. The rearrangement uses TRBV15 and TRBJ1-2, with D maybe TRBD1 (5 bases). V shed 1 base and J shed 3 bases, with 24 bases lying between them. The germline gives CDR1 LNHNV, CDR2 YYDKDF (reference sequence). This CDR3 has 19 amino acids. The CDR3 here is CATSRVSLAGRRRDYGYTF. CDR3 DNA: TGTGCCACCAGCAGAGTTAGTTTGGCAGGGAGACGTCGGGACTATGGCTACACCTTC.

V and J are TRBV20-1 and TRBJ2-7, with D possibly matching TRBD1 (6 bases). CDR3 size: 11 residues. Germline V lookup: CDR1 DFQATT, CDR2 SNEGSKA (reference sequence). Trimming shortened V by 6 bases and J by 4 bases, and 10 bases separated the two germline ends. The CDR3 region has the DNA TGCAGTGCACCGGACAGTTACGAGCAGTACTTC. Translation: CSAPDSYEQYF.

This clone was seen repeatedly, ten times or more. The chain links TRBV3-1 to TRBJ1-5; TRBD1 is a possible D gene (5 bases). Between the trimmed V and J ends, which lost 0 bases and 4 bases, there was a span of 16 bases. Germline CDR1 is LGHDT and CDR2 is YNNKEL (reference sequence). The CDR3 covers 17 residues. The CDR3 bases are TGTGCCAGCAGCCAAGAAAAGGGGAAAATAGAGAATCAGCCCCAGCATTTT. Translated: CASSQEKGKIENQPQHF.

This clone was recorded many times. This chain links TRBV6-6 with TRBJ2-7, with D perhaps being TRBD1 or TRBD2 (5 bases each). V lost 0 bases, J lost 5 bases, and 14 bases lay in between. The CDR3 is made up of 15 amino acids. CDR1 is MNHNY, CDR2 SVGAGI, per germline (reference sequence). The CDR3 protein is CASSYSIGVGHEQYF. The CDR3 DNA follows: TGTGCCAGCAGTTACTCGATCGGGGTGGGACACGAGCAGTACTTC.

This rearrangement joins TRBV28 to TRBJ2-1, with D possibly TRBD2 on 6 matching bases. Germline V CDR1 and CDR2: MDHEN, SYDVKM. The CDR3 is made up of 15 amino acids. V lost 5 bases and J 8 bases, leaving 19 bases between the germline ends. The CDR3 region has the DNA TGTGCCAGCAGTCGACTTGGCGGAGGGATCGATGAGCAGTTCTTC. Translated: CASSRLGGGIDEQFF.

The chain combines TRBV9 with TRBJ2-1; a weak D match, TRBD1 (5 bases). Trimming took 0 bases from V and 9 from J, leaving 10 bases between them. This CDR3 comprises 13 residues. Germline V CDR1 and CDR2: SGDLS, YYNGEE. The CDR3 nucleotides read TGTGCCAGCAGCGTAGCAGGGTTCGGTGAGCAGTTCTTC. This gives the protein CASSVAGFGEQFF.

A word on this clone: A junction boundary mismatches the germline segment, possibly from a read error. V is TRBV20-1 and J is TRBJ1-5, with a possible D match to TRBD1 (6 bases). The CDR3 extends over 14 amino acids. Germline V gives CDR1 DFQATT, CDR2 SNEGSKA (reference sequence). The CDR3 bases are TGCAGTGCTATCGTTGGACAGTACAATCAGCCCCCGCATTTT. The encoded protein is CSAIVGQYNQPPHF.

This clone showed up many times. A read error may explain this, as a much larger clone is one base away. This chain joins TRBV7-9 and TRBJ2-2; D possibly corresponds to TRBD1 (5 bases). Trimming removed 2 bases from V and 4 bases from J, with 11 bases in between. This CDR3 spans 15 amino acids. The V gene's germline CDR1 is SEHNR and CDR2 FQNEAQ (reference sequence). The CDR3 region is CASSLNQGSTGELFF. The CDR3 DNA is TGTGCCAGCAGCTTAAATCAGGGTTCCACCGGGGAGCTGTTTTTT.

This rearrangement joins TRBV28 to TRBJ2-7, with 9 bases fitting TRBD2. CDR3 length: 15 residues. Trimming cost V 9 bases and J 3 bases; bases outside gene matches: 12. In germline, CDR1 is MDHEN, CDR2 SYDVKM. This chain's CDR3 is CASPLEEREDYEQYF. The CDR3 DNA reads TGTGCCAGTCCTTTAGAAGAGCGGGAGGACTACGAGCAGTACTTC.

This chain links TRBV5-1 with TRBJ2-1, with 10 bases that match TRBD2. Germline values: CDR1 SGHRS, CDR2 YFSETQ. V lost 3 bases to trimming and J lost 9 bases; unmatched junction nucleotides: 9. The CDR3 spans 15 residues. In DNA form, the CDR3 reads TGCGCCAGCAGCTCAACTAGCGGGAAGTGGACTGAGCAGTTCTTC. Protein sequence: CASSSTSGKWTEQFF.

This clone was counted once. The V and J genes are TRBV20-1 and TRBJ1-1; 7 nucleotides match TRBD1. This CDR3 contains 19 residues. The ends lost 0 bases at V and 4 bases at J; junction bases unmatched: 20. Per the germline V gene, CDR1 is DFQATT and CDR2 is SNEGSKA (reference sequence). Written as DNA, the CDR3 is TGCAGTGCTAGAGATTCCTCAGGGGGAGGTTATCCAACGTTCACTGAAGCTTTCTTT. Amino acids: CSARDSSGGGYPTFTEAFF.

The chain links TRBV4-3 to TRBJ2-7; TRBD2 might be the D (5 bases). V was cut by 0 bases and J by 0 bases, with 9 bases left in between. The CDR3 runs to 15 residues. Germline assignment: CDR1 LGHNA and CDR2 YSLEER. For the CDR3, the DNA is TGCGCCAGCAGCCAAGAAGGTCGGGGCTCCTACGAGCAGTACTTC. Amino acid sequence: CASSQEGRGSYEQYF.

Relative to its sample, this clone is medium-sized. The chain couples TRBV20-1 to TRBJ2-7; 8 nucleotides line up with TRBD2. CDR3 length: 12 amino acids. Germline V lookup: CDR1 DFQATT, CDR2 SNEGSKA (reference sequence). V shed 3 bases, J shed 5 bases, and the junction held 3 bases outside the gene matches. DNA of the CDR3: TGCAGTGCTAGGGCGGGGGGCCACGAGCAGTACTTC. It encodes CSARAGGHEQYF.